Listed below are T cell receptor beta chains from one sample, sequenced in a study of shared clonotypes between healthy human individuals. Profiled with immunoSEQ multiplex PCR; TCRdb holds only in-frame clones, not every one. The repertoire holds more than 2,000,000 clones, with approximately 90% as singletons. Specimen: naive CD4+ T cells sorted from blood. The origin of the receptors is a man aged 18-30 years in good health. Both conserved end residues are trimmed from each CDR3.

j_call v_call cdr3_aa
TRBJ1-2 TRBV27 ASSPIPQGEDGYT
TRBJ1-5 TRBV27 ASSLAAGYQPQH
TRBJ2-5 TRBV6-5 ASTRGGQETQY
TRBJ2-7 TRBV5-1 ASSRDTAYEQY
TRBJ2-1 TRBV29-1 SVGTGRAVNEQF
TRBJ2-1 TRBV6-5 ASSPGTSGNNEQF
TRBJ1-2 TRBV7-9 ASTMGQGAYGYT
TRBJ2-2 TRBV19 ASSVQGTGELF
TRBJ2-7 TRBV27 ASRGGLSYEQY
TRBJ1-2 TRBV30 AWIQGDRGKSYGYT
TRBJ1-2 TRBV11-2 ASSLAGRNYGYT
TRBJ2-1 TRBV25-1 ASSELQVSNEQF
TRBJ2-5 TRBV4-3 ASSQDLGWETQY
TRBJ1-1 TRBV6-6 ASSYVRASASTEAF
TRBJ2-5 TRBV2 ASSDPQGVQETQY
TRBJ2-7 TRBV29-1 SVLTGTGVNEQY
TRBJ2-6 TRBV2 ASTRTDSGANVLT
TRBJ1-5 TRBV2 ASRFQGINQPQH
TRBJ2-5 TRBV5-4 ASSAGQVQETQY
TRBJ2-4 TRBV7-2 ASSLGGHSKNIQY
TRBJ1-3 TRBV28 ASSPGPSRNTIY
TRBJ2-5 TRBV9 ASSVDPSGGYWETQY
TRBJ2-7 TRBV5-1 ASSSPDTTSAMSYEQY
TRBJ2-7 TRBV6-6 ASSFQTVVGSYEQY
TRBJ1-6 TRBV28 ASSAGTGVYNSPLH
TRBJ2-3 TRBV5-8 ASSFPGTDTQY
TRBJ2-1 TRBV5-6 ASCNSGNEQF
TRBJ1-3 TRBV11-2 ASSSAGRSSGNTIY
TRBJ2-7 TRBV7-2 ASSFSGRVSGEQY
TRBJ1-4 TRBV7-9 ASRGDIYEKLF
TRBJ2-7 TRBV29-1 SVPGPSSYEQY
TRBJ1-2 TRBV9 ASSLRDRRYLDYGYT
TRBJ2-3 TRBV5-8 ASSIQQAGGTDTQY
TRBJ2-7 TRBV5-1 ASSLDYGTQEQY
TRBJ2-3 TRBV13 ASSSTSGGAVADTQY
TRBJ2-3 TRBV5-6 ASSFTGTDTQY
TRBJ2-7 TRBV5-5 ASSYWTGPYEQY
TRBJ1-2 TRBV28 ASTETGGYT
TRBJ1-2 TRBV7-3 ASSSGQLLYGYT
TRBJ2-5 TRBV7-9 ASSLGAEQETQY
TRBJ2-5 TRBV4-3 ASSQERYQETQY
TRBJ2-3 TRBV6-1 ASSVAGGPDTQY
TRBJ2-1 TRBV30 AWSVGSNNEQF
TRBJ2-7 TRBV30 AWGGETGRYEQY
TRBJ2-7 TRBV4-1 ASSPLQVSYEQY
TRBJ1-5 TRBV19 ASSTLPEGSNQPQH
TRBJ1-1 TRBV6-1 ASSVSLNTEAF
TRBJ2-1 TRBV5-1 ASSFTGLGINEQF
TRBJ2-6 TRBV5-1 ASSIGSGANVLT
TRBJ2-5 TRBV12-5 ASGPIVPDREQETQY
TRBJ2-5 TRBV6-5 ASSPGGGRETQY
TRBJ2-2 TRBV6-5 ASSGVRDTGELF
TRBJ1-2 TRBV7-2 ASSLAGFYYGYT
TRBJ2-1 TRBV5-1 ASSSGQGFSYNEQF